This T cell receptor beta chain stems from a study of vaccination and CD4 T cells after COVID-19. V lost 5 bases and J lost 9, with 20 bases in between. CDR1 SGHVS and CDR2 FNYEAQ come from the germline V gene. This CDR3 comprises 15 residues. Cultured CD4+ T-cell DNA underwent Oncomine TCR Beta short-read sequencing. Extraction of genomic DNA was performed on cultured CD4+ T cells. TCRdb itself ran the PCR reads through MiXCR, one entry per CDR3 protein. The sample has about 10,000 distinct CDR3 sequences, around 30% seen once. Findings and limits, study-wide: Spike mono-reactivity held for 304 of 307 vaccine-specific clones in convalescent patients.

As to treatment: approximately 10-day PBMC culture with coronavirus spike peptide pools or control peptides (ViraFEST assay). This clonotype turned up a few times. Its matching antigen is unknown. The sample here was CD4+ T cells from blood, cultured in vitro, taken after SARS-CoV-2 vaccination. The sequence came from a human donor who had recovered from COVID-19. The chain is built from TRBV7-6 and TRBJ1-5; no clear D gene. CDR3 in amino acids: CASSQVAGGRLPQHF. CDR3 coding DNA: TGTGCCAGCAGCCAGGTGGCAGGCGGGAGACTGCCCCAGCATTTT.